This T cell receptor (beta chain) was recorded in a study of Graves' ophthalmopathy and Graves' hyperthyroidism. Study outcomes and limitations: Most clonotypes expanded in thyroid above 0.001 frequency were present in blood too.

This clonotype has only one observation. Its specificity is unknown. Ineligible for inclusion were patients with other autoimmune diseases, uncontrolled infections, pregnancy or lactation. Clinical symptoms, serum thyroxine, TRAb, thyroid ultrasound and orbital computed tomography formed the basis of diagnosis. CDR1 is SQVTM, CDR2 ANQGSEA, per germline. V lost 6 bases, J lost 8 bases, and 4 bases stayed unmatched. The CDR3 spans 11 residues. Amplified TCR beta CDR3 regions were obtained using RNA transcripts as template. HTBI primers served in a first-round RT-PCR, which a second-round multiplex PCR followed. TCRdb analysed the multiplex PCR reads with MiXCR anew, one entry per CDR3 protein. This sample has about 1.1 million distinct CDR3 sequences; about 38% occur once, and the top ten carry over 8.5%.

This clonotype was sampled from an adult man with Graves' hyperthyroidism. The specimen sequenced was peripheral blood or thyroid tissue (not recorded which). The chain couples TRBV29-1 to TRBJ1-2, with TRBD1 matching over 9 bases. This chain's CDR3 is CSVGQGIGYTF. CDR3 nucleotides: TGCAGCGTGGGACAGGGCATCGGCTACACCTTC.